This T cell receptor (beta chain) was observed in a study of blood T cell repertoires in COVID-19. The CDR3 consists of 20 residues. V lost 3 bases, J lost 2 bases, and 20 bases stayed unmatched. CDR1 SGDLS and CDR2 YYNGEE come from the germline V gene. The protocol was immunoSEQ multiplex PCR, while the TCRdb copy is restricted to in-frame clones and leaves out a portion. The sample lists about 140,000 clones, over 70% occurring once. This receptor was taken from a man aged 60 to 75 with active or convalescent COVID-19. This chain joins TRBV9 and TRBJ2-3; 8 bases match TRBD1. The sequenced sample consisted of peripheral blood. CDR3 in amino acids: CASSDNPRGHPETNTDTQYF. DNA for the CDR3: TGTGCCAGCAGCGATAACCCCAGGGGGCACCCTGAAACGAACACAGATACGCAGTATTTT.